The 27 T cell receptor beta chains in this list originate from one sample, sequenced in a study of T cells after yellow fever vaccination. Using its own MiXCR run on the 5' RACE reads, TCRdb lists one record per CDR3 protein. The table has roughly 170,000 distinct CDR3 sequences, approximately 9.9% seen once. The sample here was CD8+ T cells sorted from PBMCs, taken 45 days after the yellow fever booster vaccination. The origin of the receptors is a young man who received the YFV17D yellow fever vaccine.

This clonotype has more than one count but fewer than ten. The chain joins TRBV11-2 to TRBJ2-3; no definite D call. The V and J ends lost 2 bases and 6 bases respectively, with 21 bases between them. This CDR3 is 17 amino acids long. The V gene's germline CDR1 is SGHAT and CDR2 FQNNGV. CDR3 in amino acids: CASSLPPFGRLFDTQYF. CDR3 nucleotide sequence: TGTGCCAGCAGCTTACCCCCTTTTGGAAGGTTATTCGATACGCAGTATTTT. Based on the CDR3 plus reference TRBV11-2 and TRBJ2-3, the full variable domain is EAGVAQSPRYKIIEKRQSVAFWCNPISGHATLYWYQQILGQGPKLLIQFQNNGVVDDSQLPKDRFSAERLKGVDSTLKIQPAKLEDSAVYLCASSLPPFGRLFDTQYFGPGTRLTVL.

This clonotype was observed a handful of times. The J gene is TRBJ2-5, the V gene TRBV4-3; D gene unclear. V was clipped by 0 bases and J by 5 bases, with 19 bases between them. Germline assignment: CDR1 LGHNA and CDR2 YSLEER. This CDR3 is 17 amino acids long. The CDR3 bases are TGCGCCAGCAGCCAAGAAGAACGGCCCCGTTTTAGGGAGACCCAGTACTTC. It encodes CASSQEERPRFRETQYF.

The V and J genes are TRBV27 and TRBJ1-1, with TRBD1 matching over 9 bases. Per the germline V gene, CDR1 is MNHEY and CDR2 is SMNVEV (reference sequence). The CDR3 length is 16 residues. V shed 5 bases, J shed 0 bases, and the junction held 7 bases outside the gene matches. This chain's CDR3 is CASSPGTGLMNTEAFF. In DNA, the CDR3 is TGTGCCAGCAGTCCCGGGACAGGGTTGATGAACACTGAAGCTTTCTTT.

This clonotype showed up just a few times. The V and J genes are TRBV11-2 and TRBJ1-5; D is unresolved. Trimming pared 9 bases from V and 4 bases from J, leaving 4 bases between. The germline gives CDR1 SGHAT, CDR2 FQNNGV. This CDR3 has 10 residues. The CDR3 is CASTNQPQHF. CDR3 DNA: TGTGCCAGTACTAATCAGCCCCAGCATTTT. Using reference TRBV11-2 and TRBJ1-5 for the parts outside the CDR3, the full variable domain is EAGVAQSPRYKIIEKRQSVAFWCNPISGHATLYWYQQILGQGPKLLIQFQNNGVVDDSQLPKDRFSAERLKGVDSTLKIQPAKLEDSAVYLCASTNQPQHFGDGTRLSIL.

The rearrangement joins TRBV3-1 to TRBJ2-5, with unresolved D. The V end lost 0 bases, the J end lost 2 bases, and 16 bases lay between the germline ends. This CDR3 is built from 17 residues. Per germline, CDR1 LGHDT and CDR2 YNNKEL (reference sequence). CDR3 nucleotide sequence: TGTGCCAGCAGCCAAGATAAGGAAACAGCCGTACAAGAGACCCAGTACTTC. The encoded protein is CASSQDKETAVQETQYF.

This clonotype is judged medium-sized. The chain employs TRBV5-6 and TRBJ2-3; 7 nucleotides agree with TRBD2. This CDR3 region has 16 residues. The junction had 7 bases not matched to a gene; V was cut back by 1 base and J by 2 bases. Germline V gene lookup returns CDR1 SGHDT and CDR2 YYEEEE. The CDR3 nucleotides are TGTGCCAGCAGCTTGTATAAGCGGGGACTCACAGATACGCAGTATTTT. It translates to CASSLYKRGLTDTQYF.

This chain uses TRBV15 with TRBJ1-2, with a tentative D call TRBD1 (5 bases). The CDR3 runs 15 residues. V was clipped by 5 bases and J by 4 bases, with 17 bases between them. Germline V lookup: CDR1 LNHNV, CDR2 YYDKDF (reference sequence). CDR3 bases: TGTGCCACCAGCCCCGGGGGGGGAGAGAGCTATGGCTACACCTTC. It specifies CATSPGGGESYGYTF.

The sample holds a few counts of this clonotype. The chain has TRBV7-9 and TRBJ1-5; 7 bases agree with TRBD1. The CDR3 is made up of 14 amino acids. Per the germline V gene, CDR1 is SEHNR and CDR2 is FQNEAQ (reference sequence). The V segment lost 4 bases and the J segment 6 bases; nucleotides outside the gene matches: 6. The CDR3 coding sequence is TGTGCCAGCAGCTCTGACAGGGAGGGTCAGCCCCAGCATTTT. Translating it yields CASSSDREGQPQHF.

The chain employs TRBV19 and TRBJ2-2, with D maybe TRBD1 (5 bases). This CDR3 region has 15 residues. Per germline, CDR1 LNHDA and CDR2 SQIVND (reference sequence). Trimming removed 3 bases at V and 5 bases at J, with 13 bases between. Written as DNA, the CDR3 is TGTGCCAGTAGTATCAAGGGGTATGGAACCGGGGAGCTGTTTTTT. Amino acids: CASSIKGYGTGELFF.

This clonotype was observed a few times. V usage is TRBV5-1 and J usage is TRBJ2-7; D gene ambiguous. The CDR3 covers 15 residues. Germline loops: CDR1 SGHRS, CDR2 YFSETQ. V lost 2 bases and J 5 bases, leaving 17 bases between the germline ends. CDR3 region: CASSFGLGPFDEQYV. CDR3 sequence (DNA): TGCGCCAGCAGCTTTGGTTTGGGCCCGTTCGACGAGCAGTACGTC.

The V and J genes are TRBV4-3 and TRBJ2-2, with 9 positions matching TRBD1. With 4 bases clipped from V and 3 bases from J, the junction kept 12 bases outside the gene matches. CDR1 is LGHNA and CDR2 is YSLEER in the germline V gene. The CDR3 has 18 amino acids. The CDR3 sequence: CASSPIPLDRGYTGELFF. In nucleotides, the CDR3 is TGCGCCAGCAGCCCCATCCCCCTCGACAGGGGGTACACCGGGGAGCTGTTTTTT.

The chain has TRBV12-3 or TRBV12-4 and TRBJ1-2, with TRBD1 as a possible D gene (6 bases). The V and J ends lost 5 bases and 6 bases respectively, with 10 bases between them. This CDR3 has 12 residues. The CDR3 DNA is TGTGCCAGCAGTCCAGGGGCCGATGGCTACACCTTC. Protein product: CASSPGADGYTF.

This clonotype occurred a few times. The chain couples TRBV4-2 to TRBJ1-4, with 7 bases fitting TRBD1. The germline gives CDR1 LGHNA, CDR2 YNFKEQ. This CDR3 is built from 17 residues. The V and J ends lost 4 bases and 3 bases, in that order; junction bases with no gene match: 11. In DNA form, the CDR3 reads TGTGCCAGCAGCCCGGGTGACAGGGCAGGACCTAATGAAAAACTGTTTTTT. Translation gives CASSPGDRAGPNEKLFF.

In this sample, this clonotype turned up many times. The CDR3 protein is CSASEGMGNQPQHF. The CDR3 DNA sequence: TGCAGTGCTAGCGAGGGCATGGGTAATCAGCCCCAGCATTTT. The chain couples TRBV20-1 to TRBJ1-5; D gene ambiguous. The CDR3 spans 14 residues. The germline gives CDR1 DFQATT, CDR2 SNEGSKA (reference sequence). V was pared by 3 bases and J by 4 bases, with 13 bases between.

This chain joins TRBV5-4 and TRBJ2-7; TRBD1 matches at 9 bases. CDR3 size: 16 residues. Germline V gene data show CDR1 as SGHNT and CDR2 as YYREEE (reference sequence). Trimming cost V 0 bases and J 2 bases; bases outside gene matches: 6. Here the CDR3 reads CASSLGVGTGTYEQYV. The CDR3 DNA is TGTGCCAGCAGCTTGGGGGTGGGGACAGGGACCTACGAGCAGTACGTC.

This clonotype occurred a few times. V usage is TRBV6-2 or TRBV6-3 and J usage is TRBJ1-2; D is perhaps TRBD1 (5 bases). The germline gives CDR1 MNHEY, CDR2 SVGEGT. V lost 1 base and J lost 6, with 12 bases in between. The CDR3 totals 14 residues. The chain's CDR3 is CASSYWGRQNGYTF. CDR3 nucleotides: TGTGCCAGCAGTTACTGGGGGAGACAGAATGGCTACACCTTC.

The rearrangement links TRBV4-1 to TRBJ2-2; D remains ambiguous. The CDR3 sequence is 13 residues long. Trimming left V 5 bases short and J 6 bases short, with 10 bases between. The germline V gene has CDR1 MGHRA and CDR2 YSYEKL. The CDR3, as DNA: TGCGCCAGCAGCTATGGTGGGGCCGGGGAGCTGTTTTTT. It codes for CASSYGGAGELFF.

V is TRBV20-1 and J is TRBJ2-4, with 15 nucleotides matching TRBD2. The CDR3 runs 18 residues. Germline V gene sequence: CDR1 DFQATT, CDR2 SNEGSKA (reference sequence). Unmatched junction bases numbered 5, after V lost 1 base and J lost 1 base. In DNA, the CDR3 is TGCAGTGCTAGAGGGACTAGCGGGGGGGCCGAGGCCAAAAACATTCAGTACTTC. Translation gives CSARGTSGGAEAKNIQYF.

V and J are TRBV6-5 and TRBJ2-5, with D hard to call. Germline V gene sequence: CDR1 MNHEY, CDR2 SVGAGI. The CDR3 length is 13 residues. The V end lost 2 bases, the J end lost 3 bases, and 7 bases lay between the germline ends. CDR3: CASSYRAEETQYF. The CDR3 DNA reads TGTGCCAGCAGTTACCGGGCCGAAGAGACCCAGTACTTC.

This clonotype occurred many times. The rearrangement links TRBV23-1 to TRBJ2-5; tentatively, D is TRBD1 or TRBD2 (6 bases each). TRBV23-1 qualifies as an ORF whose function is uncertain. The CDR3 length is 17 residues. The V gene lost 0 bases and the J gene lost 0 bases, with 14 bases spanning the gap. The CDR3 nucleotides read TGCGCCAGCAGTCAATCGCTAGGACGGGGGCACCAAGAGACCCAGTACTTC. As protein: CASSQSLGRGHQETQYF.

The J gene is TRBJ2-7, the V gene TRBV6-2 or TRBV6-3; no reliable D call. The CDR3 loop spans 13 amino acids. Germline V gives CDR1 MNHEY, CDR2 SVGEGT. Trimming took 0 bases from V and 3 from J, leaving 6 bases between them. The CDR3 DNA follows: TGTGCCAGCAGTTACTCGGCAGGCTACGAGCAGTACGTC. As protein: CASSYSAGYEQYV.

This clonotype was detected a few times. J is TRBJ2-3 and V is TRBV6-6; possible D gene TRBD1, 6 bases. The CDR3 covers 15 residues. Germline CDR1 and CDR2: MNHNY and SVGAGI (reference sequence). Trimming left V 0 bases short and J 5 bases short, with 12 bases between. CDR3 sequence (DNA): TGTGCCAGCAGTTACTCGCAGGGGTTGGGAGATACGCAGTATTTT. It yields the protein CASSYSQGLGDTQYF.

J is TRBJ1-1 and V is TRBV6-5, with unresolved D. The CDR3 sequence is 14 residues long. V lost 5 bases, J lost 4 bases, and 14 bases lay in between. Germline V CDR1 and CDR2: MNHEY, SVGAGI. CDR3 nucleotides: TGTGCCAGCAGTCTTACGGGAGGGAGCACTGAAGCTTTCTTT. This codes for CASSLTGGSTEAFF.

This clonotype occurred a few times. J is TRBJ2-2 and V is TRBV25-1; 8 positions match TRBD1. Per the germline V gene, CDR1 is MGHDK and CDR2 is SYGVNS. This CDR3 contains 15 residues. V trimming: 2 bases; J trimming: 2 bases; junction bases outside the gene matches: 1. Written as DNA, the CDR3 is TGTGCCAGCAGTGAAGACAGGGGTAACACCGGGGAGCTGTTTTTT. The encoded protein is CASSEDRGNTGELFF. The variable domain in full, with the rest retrieved from reference TRBV25-1 and TRBJ2-2, is EADIYQTPRYLVIGTGKKITLECSQTMGHDKMYWYQQDPGMELHLIHYSYGVNSTEKGDLSSESTVSRIRTEHFPLTLESARPSHTSQYLCASSEDRGNTGELFFGEGSRLTVL.

V gene TRBV20-1 combines with J gene TRBJ2-3; D call uncertain. CDR1 and CDR2 from the germline V gene are DFQATT and SNEGSKA (reference sequence). Trimming stripped 0 bases from V and 2 bases from J, with 18 bases between. The CDR3 contains 17 residues. The CDR3 DNA is TGCAGTGCTAGAGATCTGGCTTATCCTCTGAACACAGATACGCAGTATTTT. Translated: CSARDLAYPLNTDTQYF.

This clonotype was found a few times. The chain joins TRBV5-4 to TRBJ2-7, with TRBD2 identical over 14 bases. The CDR3 contains 17 residues. Germline-derived CDR1 and CDR2 are SGHNT and YYREEE (reference sequence). The J segment lost 1 base and the V segment lost 4 bases, leaving 7 bases of the junction unmatched. The DNA of the CDR3 is TGTGCCAGCAGCCACGGACTAGCGGGGGGAAATTCCTACGAGCAGTACTTC. This gives the protein CASSHGLAGGNSYEQYF.

The chain couples TRBV12-3 or TRBV12-4 to TRBJ2-7, with D hard to call. The CDR3 is made up of 16 amino acids. The V gene lost 5 bases and the J gene lost 1 base, with 18 bases spanning the gap. CDR3 DNA sequence: TGTGCCAGCAGTAGGGTCGGTAGGTACAGTTCCTACGAGCAGTACTTC. Protein sequence: CASSRVGRYSSYEQYF.